This T cell receptor beta chain derives from a study of tumor and adjacent non-tumor tissue in lung cancer. Three rounds of nested PCR, following a modified ARM-PCR protocol, produced the TCRbeta library. TCRdb re-called the multiplex PCR reads through MiXCR, storing one row per CDR3 protein. The table shows approximately 140,000 distinct CDR3 sequences, with around 66% occurring only once. Deletions cut 5 bases from V and 6 bases from J, with 10 bases between. The CDR3 is made up of 13 amino acids. Points on this clonotype: Its matching antigen is unknown.

Study-level findings and limits: TCR diversity was significantly greater in tumor than normal lung tissue.

No cell sorting was done before RNA was extracted from the tissue. The sequenced sample was lung tumor tissue. The chain combines TRBV12-3 or TRBV12-4 with TRBJ2-2; TRBD2 might be the D (5 bases). This receptor was taken from a man aged 55-75 years with small cell lung cancer. CDR3 amino acids: CASSRVGAGELFF. The CDR3 coding sequence is TGTGCCAGCAGTCGAGTCGGGGCCGGGGAGCTGTTTTTT.